These 22 T cell receptor beta chains were all obtained from the same sample, sequenced in a study of cytomegalovirus exposure and HLA in healthy donors. Both 60 Vbeta primers and 13 Jbeta primers went into the PCR. Repertoires were generated with immunoSEQ multiplex PCR, while TCRdb's copy carries only in-frame clones and drops some. Found here are 150,000 to 200,000 clones, over 70% of them singletons; the top ten hold more than 6%. Sequencing used PBMCs. These receptors all stem from a woman aged 40-49 years in good health and CMV-seropositive.

This chain joins TRBV29-1 and TRBJ2-3; the D gene is possibly TRBD1 (6 bases). The germline V gene has CDR1 SQVTM and CDR2 ANQGSEA. V was pared by 4 bases and J by 8 bases, with 16 bases between. The CDR3 sequence is 13 residues long. CDR3 sequence: CSVVVTGTGTQYF. CDR3 DNA sequence: TGCAGCGTTGTTGTCACAGGGACGGGTACGCAGTATTTT.

The chain employs TRBV11-2 and TRBJ2-3; 7 nucleotides match TRBD2. Germline values: CDR1 SGHAT, CDR2 FQNNGV. V was pared by 3 bases and J by 6 bases, with 3 bases of the junction left unmatched. The CDR3 runs to 13 residues. CDR3: CASSFGGWDTQYF. DNA for the CDR3: TGTGCCAGCAGCTTCGGGGGGTGGGATACGCAGTATTTT.

The chain is built from TRBV5-1 and TRBJ2-3; tentative D call: TRBD2 (7 bases). Trimming pared 7 bases from V and 3 bases from J, leaving 33 bases between. Germline assignment: CDR1 SGHRS and CDR2 YFSETQ. The CDR3 spans 20 residues. The CDR3 loop reads CASDPRGIRTDNGVTDTQYF. CDR3 coding DNA: TGCGCCAGCGACCCGCGGGGGATACGGACAGACAATGGGGTTACAGATACGCAGTATTTT.

The chain joins TRBV4-3 to TRBJ2-1, with 8 bases fitting TRBD2. Germline values: CDR1 LGHNA, CDR2 YSLEER. This CDR3 region has 15 residues. V lost 0 bases, J lost 9 bases, and 7 bases stayed unmatched. For the CDR3, the DNA is TGCGCCAGCAGCCAAGATAAAGCGGGGGTGGGTGAGCAGTTCTTC. This encodes CASSQDKAGVGEQFF.

The chain joins TRBV7-9 to TRBJ2-2; 8 nucleotides agree with TRBD1. V shed 6 bases, J shed 6 bases, and the junction held 12 bases outside the gene matches. CDR1 is SEHNR and CDR2 is FQNEAQ in the germline V gene (reference sequence). This CDR3 has 16 amino acids. CDR3 nucleotide sequence: TGTGCCAGCAGGCCCCAGCGACAGGGGTTTCCCGGGGAGCTGTTTTTT. Translated: CASRPQRQGFPGELFF.

The genes are TRBV29-1 and TRBJ2-5; 11 positions agree with TRBD1. V was pared by 8 bases and J by 5 bases, with 4 bases of the junction left unmatched. Germline V gives CDR1 SQVTM, CDR2 ANQGSEA. This CDR3 contains 12 residues. CDR3 in amino acids: CSSGQGGETQYF. The CDR3 nucleotides are TGCAGCTCGGGACAGGGGGGGGAGACCCAGTACTTC.

This chain connects TRBV7-2 to TRBJ1-1, with a weak D call TRBD1 (5 bases). Per the germline V gene, CDR1 is SGHTA and CDR2 is FQGNSA. CDR3 length: 13 amino acids. V gave up 6 bases and J gave up 3 bases, with 11 bases separating them. CDR3 sequence reads: CASSNRFDTEAFF. The CDR3 region has the DNA TGTGCCAGCAGTAACAGGTTTGACACTGAAGCTTTCTTT.

The chain couples TRBV7-9 to TRBJ2-5; 13 nucleotides match TRBD2. Germline V gives CDR1 SEHNR, CDR2 FQNEAQ (reference sequence). V was pared by 8 bases and J by 4 bases, with 4 bases of the junction left unmatched. CDR3 length equals 14 residues. As DNA, the CDR3 is TGTGCCAGCCTGAGGACTAGCGGGGGAGAGACCCAGTACTTC. Residues: CASLRTSGGETQYF. Combining the CDR3 with reference TRBV7-9 and TRBJ2-5 gives the whole variable domain DTGVSQNPRHKITKRGQNVTFRCDPISEHNRLYWYRQTLGQGPEFLTYFQNEAQLEKSRLLSDRFSAERPKGSFSTLEIQRTEQGDSAMYLCASLRTSGGETQYFGPGTRLLVL.

The chain employs TRBV7-2 and TRBJ2-5; no reliable D call. TRBJ2-7 matches the DNA end more closely, so the J call is doubtful. Per the germline V gene, CDR1 is SGHTA and CDR2 is FQGNSA. The CDR3 has 13 amino acids. The CDR3 protein is CASSSFLGYEQYF. In DNA, the CDR3 is TGTGCCAGCAGCTCGTTCCTAGGTTACGAGCAGTACTTC.

The chain is built from TRBV7-2 and TRBJ1-2; possibly TRBD1 for D (5 bases). Germline V CDR1 and CDR2: SGHTA, FQGNSA. The CDR3 has 13 residues. Trimming shortened V by 4 bases and J by 1 base, and 7 bases separated the two germline ends. CDR3 loop: CASSYDSNYGYTF. CDR3 DNA: TGTGCCAGCAGCTACGACAGTAACTATGGCTACACCTTC.

V gene TRBV27 combines with J gene TRBJ2-1, with D tentatively TRBD2 (6 bases). V lost 8 bases and J lost 8, with 16 bases in between. Germline lookup yields CDR1 MNHEY and CDR2 SMNVEV (reference sequence). The length of the CDR3 is 13 residues. In DNA, the CDR3 is TGTGCCAGCCATCGGGCGGGGATGCATGAGCAGTTCTTC. Amino acids: CASHRAGMHEQFF.

The chain has TRBV7-9 and TRBJ2-1, with 9 bases fitting TRBD1. Germline-derived CDR1 and CDR2 are SEHNR and FQNEAQ (reference sequence). The ends lost 4 bases at V and 7 bases at J; junction bases unmatched: 5. CDR3 length equals 14 residues. CDR3: CASSSSGTGNEQFF. CDR3 nucleotide sequence: TGTGCCAGCAGCTCCTCCGGGACAGGGAATGAGCAGTTCTTC.

Notes on this clone: Other DNA variants within this sample encode the same CDR3. The chain combines TRBV19 with TRBJ1-1, with D perhaps TRBD1 (5 bases). Germline V gene sequence: CDR1 LNHDA, CDR2 SQIVND (reference sequence). The V gene lost 3 bases and the J gene lost 4 bases, with 12 bases spanning the gap. The CDR3 contains 14 residues. CDR3 residues: CASSIGGEGTEAFF. For the CDR3, the DNA is TGTGCCAGTAGTATTGGAGGGGAAGGCACTGAAGCTTTCTTT.

This chain links TRBV18 with TRBJ1-1; TRBD1 matches at 9 bases. From germline, CDR1 is KGHSH and CDR2 LQKENI. The CDR3 spans 17 residues. Germline trimming cut 3 bases from V and 5 bases from J; bases unmatched to any gene: 13. This CDR3 reads CASSPKQQGAGKTEAFF. CDR3 bases: TGTGCCAGCTCACCGAAGCAACAGGGGGCAGGAAAGACTGAAGCTTTCTTT. The variable domain in full, with the rest retrieved from reference TRBV18 and TRBJ1-1, is NAGVMQNPRHLVRRRGQEARLRCSPMKGHSHVYWYRQLPEEGLKFMVYLQKENIIDESGMPKERFSAEFPKEGPSILRIQQVVRGDSAAYFCASSPKQQGAGKTEAFFGQGTRLTVV.

The V call is TRBV30, the J call TRBJ1-1; D remains ambiguous. CDR3 length: 13 amino acids. Per the germline V gene, CDR1 is GTSNPN and CDR2 is SVGIG (reference sequence). V dropped 2 bases and J dropped 5 bases, with 12 bases sitting between them. CDR3 amino acids: CAWSRQDGTEAFF. CDR3 nucleotides: TGTGCCTGGAGTCGGCAGGATGGTACTGAAGCTTTCTTT.

The chain combines TRBV7-2 with TRBJ2-1, with D perhaps matching TRBD2 (5 bases). This CDR3 comprises 15 residues. The ends were cut back, 0 bases at V and 8 bases at J, with 14 bases in the middle. Looked up from germline, CDR1 is SGHTA and CDR2 is FQGNSA. The CDR3 loop is CASSLAGVGQDEQFF. The DNA for the CDR3 is TGTGCCAGCAGCTTAGCCGGGGTCGGGCAGGATGAGCAGTTCTTC.

This chain links TRBV6-5 with TRBJ2-5, with 7 bases matching TRBD1. The J call may be faulty, since TRBJ2-7 better matches the DNA end. The CDR3 consists of 14 residues. The germline CDR1 and CDR2 sequences are MNHEY and SVGAGI. The CDR3 loop is CASRKQGTAYEQYF. In DNA form, the CDR3 reads TGTGCCAGCAGAAAACAGGGGACGGCCTACGAGCAGTACTTC.

The chain recombines TRBV5-1 with TRBJ2-3, with 8 bases lining up with TRBD2. J was trimmed by 1 base and V by 5 bases; bases with no gene match: 0. The CDR3 is made up of 13 amino acids. CDR1 is SGHRS and CDR2 is YFSETQ in the germline V gene. The CDR3 here is CASRLAGTDTQYF. As DNA, the CDR3 is TGCGCCAGCAGACTAGCGGGCACAGATACGCAGTATTTT.

The chain couples TRBV10-3 to TRBJ1-1; D is undetermined. Germline V gene sequence: CDR1 ENHRY, CDR2 SYGVKD. The V and J ends lost 8 bases and 0 bases respectively, with 7 bases between them. The CDR3 is 12 amino acids. The CDR3 nucleotides read TGTGCCATCCGAAACTTGAACACTGAAGCTTTCTTT. Its translation: CAIRNLNTEAFF.

This sequence joins TRBV6-5 and TRBJ1-2, with a weak D call TRBD1 (5 bases). The CDR3 spans 14 residues. The V end lost 5 bases, the J end lost 6 bases, and 16 bases lay between the germline ends. Germline CDR1 and CDR2: MNHEY and SVGAGI. Here the CDR3 reads CASSKTQTVHGYTF. CDR3 DNA sequence: TGTGCCAGCAGTAAAACCCAGACAGTGCATGGCTACACCTTC.

The chain carries TRBV5-8 and TRBJ2-3; perhaps D is TRBD1 or TRBD2 (5 bases each). The ends were cut back, 4 bases at V and 2 bases at J, with 14 bases in the middle. Looked up from germline, CDR1 is SGHTS and CDR2 is YDEGEE. This CDR3 has 15 amino acids. This CDR3 is CASSLGPSDTDTQYF. For the CDR3, the DNA is TGTGCCAGCAGCCTGGGACCTAGTGACACAGATACGCAGTATTTT.

The chain joins TRBV19 to TRBJ1-2; perhaps TRBD1 as D (5 bases). The CDR3 totals 15 residues. Trimming removed 3 bases at V and 7 bases at J, with 18 bases between. Germline lookup yields CDR1 LNHDA and CDR2 SQIVND (reference sequence). The CDR3 loop reads CASSIMGQSLGGYTF. In nucleotides, the CDR3 is TGTGCCAGTAGTATTATGGGGCAGTCCCTGGGTGGCTACACCTTC.